These 2 T cell receptor beta chains share one sample of origin, sequenced in a study of a mutant IDH1 vaccine in newly diagnosed glioma. Time point defined: week 23, last vaccination. Vaccinated patients received 300 ug of mutant IDH1 20-mer peptide per dose, with topical imiquimod. This table comes from immunoSEQ multiplex PCR, and its TCRdb copy is limited to in-frame clones, with some not included. This sample has about 82,000 clones; 65% to 90% occur once, and the top ten carry roughly 2%. Their recognized antigens are unknown. The sequencing here drew on PBMCs, taken from a glioma patient whose treatment included an IDH1 peptide vaccine. The receptor source for this set is a man between 25 and 39 years old with glioma. Some clones in this sample may be carry-over from other donors' samples.

The CDR3 nucleotides read TGTGCCAGCAGTTTCGGGAGAACCGAGGGGGGGAACACTGAAGCTTTCTTT. Encoded protein: CASSFGRTEGGNTEAFF. The J gene is TRBJ1-1, the V gene TRBV27; tentatively, D is TRBD1 (6 bases). The germline V gene encodes CDR1 MNHEY and CDR2 SMNVEV (reference sequence). The V gene lost 3 bases and the J gene lost 1 base, with 18 bases spanning the gap. This CDR3 spans 17 amino acids.

The V and J genes are TRBV7-9 and TRBJ1-2; D gene ambiguous. In germline, CDR1 is SEHNR, CDR2 FQNEAQ (reference sequence). This CDR3 spans 13 amino acids. V lost 3 bases to trimming and J lost 4 bases, with 9 bases between them. CDR3 DNA: TGTGCCAGCAGCTTTCGACGTATCTATGGCTACACCTTC. Protein sequence: CASSFRRIYGYTF. Using reference TRBV7-9 and TRBJ1-2 for the parts outside the CDR3, the full variable domain is DTGVSQNPRHKITKRGQNVTFRCDPISEHNRLYWYRQTLGQGPEFLTYFQNEAQLEKSRLLSDRFSAERPKGSFSTLEIQRTEQGDSAMYLCASSFRRIYGYTFGSGTRLTVV.